This TCR beta chain was identified during a study of circulating CD8 cells and anti-PD-1 response in melanoma. TCR libraries were prepared from roughly 14 ng of total RNA with the QIAseq Immune Repertoire TCR panel. TCRdb used MiXCR to reprocess the reads, holding one entry per CDR3 protein. Among about 1,200 distinct CDR3 sequences listed, 5.5% to 7.5% were seen once. Sorting of live CD3+CD8+TCRalphabeta+ cells by PD-1 and/or TIGIT gave four subsets. By sample fraction, this clonotype is medium-sized. This CDR3 is 16 amino acids long. In germline, CDR1 is MDHEN, CDR2 SYDVKM. Trimming stripped 1 base from V and 1 base from J, with 12 bases between.

The sample here was CD8+ T cells from PBMCs, taken at baseline or after one month of anti-PD-1 therapy (not recorded which). The sequence was collected from a human donor with melanoma. J is TRBJ2-3 and V is TRBV28, with D perhaps matching TRBD1 or TRBD2 (5 bases each). This chain's CDR3 is CASSLLPGQGTDTQYF. CDR3 nucleotide sequence: TGTGCCAGCAGTTTATTGCCGGGGCAGGGCACAGATACGCAGTATTTT.